A selection of T cell receptor beta chains follows, all from one sample in a study of shared clonotypes between healthy human individuals. TCRdb keeps only in-frame clones here, not all; method: immunoSEQ multiplex PCR. The sample lists 700,000 or so clones, about three quarters seen once, with approximately 1.8% in the top ten. Material for sequencing was memory CD4+ T cells sorted from blood. All receptors come from a woman between 25 and 40 years old in good health. The CDR3 runs from the conserved cysteine through the conserved F or W. The D gene is left open where the match is weak. Expanded clones get a size class; other rows say once, few or many, or leave the size out.

V,size,J,D,DNA,CDR3
TRBV27,.,TRBJ2-4,TRBD2,TGTGCCAGCAGTCCACGACTAGCGGGAGGGCCGGGAGCCAAAAACATTCAGTACTTC,CASSPRLAGGPGAKNIQYF
TRBV19,.,TRBJ1-1,.,TGTGCCAGTAGTTCGGGACTGAACACTGAAGCTTTCTTT,CASSSGLNTEAFF
TRBV6-4,.,TRBJ1-5,.,TGTGCCATCAGTGAGTCGTCGAACATGATAAAGCAGCCCCAGCATTTT,CAISESSNMIKQPQHF
TRBV30,.,TRBJ1-1,TRBD1,TGTGCCTGGAAACAGGGGTCGAACACTGAAGCTTTCTTT,CAWKQGSNTEAFF
TRBV6-6,.,TRBJ2-3,TRBD2,TGTGCCAGCAGTCCTAGCGGGAGGGCCACAGATACGCAGTATTTT,CASSPSGRATDTQYF
TRBV6-5,.,TRBJ1-1,TRBD1,TGTGCCAGCAGTTACTCAGGCACAGGGGACACTGAAGCTTTCTTT,CASSYSGTGDTEAFF
TRBV5-1,.,TRBJ2-7,TRBD2,TGCGCCAGCAGCGAGACTAGCGGGATCTACGAGCAGTACTTC,CASSETSGIYEQYF
TRBV4-1,once,TRBJ2-5,.,TGCGCCAGCAGCCAGGCTAGCGATCCAGAGACCCAGTACTTC,CASSQASDPETQYF
TRBV7-6,.,TRBJ2-1,.,TGTGCCAGCAGCGAGGGGGAGGGGCGATTGTTCTTC,CASSEGEGRLFF
TRBV27,.,TRBJ1-4,.,TGTGCCAGCAGTATGAGTCGAGGAACTAATGAAAAACTGTTTTTT,CASSMSRGTNEKLFF
TRBV11-2,once,TRBJ2-7,TRBD2,TGTGCCAGCAGCTTCGAACTAGCGGGAGATGGCGAGCAGTACTTC,CASSFELAGDGEQYF